One and the same sample provided the 23 T cell receptor beta chains below, sequenced in a study of T-cell memory formation after mild COVID-19. Using its own MiXCR run on the 5' RACE reads, TCRdb lists one record per CDR3 protein. The sample contains under 250,000 distinct CDR3 sequences, 15% of which appear only once. The sample taken for sequencing was PBMCs or a T cell subset sorted from them (not recorded which). The source of these receptors is an adult woman who had mild COVID-19 (a few samples of this study predate the infection). Cell type and time point are not known.

The chain combines TRBV7-2 with TRBJ2-1; the match to TRBD2 covers 8 bases. The ends lost 5 bases at V and 2 bases at J; junction bases unmatched: 5. This CDR3 has 15 residues. Germline V gene lookup returns CDR1 SGHTA and CDR2 FQGNSA. The CDR3: CASSTGTSAYNEQFF. The CDR3 nucleotides read TGTGCCAGCAGCACCGGGACTAGTGCCTACAATGAGCAGTTCTTC.

The sample holds a few counts of this clonotype. This sequence joins TRBV7-8 and TRBJ2-5, with no clear D. The CDR3 extends over 14 amino acids. In germline, CDR1 is SGHVS, CDR2 FQNEAQ. The ends were cut back, 1 base at V and 0 bases at J, with 6 bases in the middle. The CDR3 bases are TGTGCCAGCAGCTTAGAGCAGTACCAAGAGACCCAGTACTTC. It translates to CASSLEQYQETQYF.

This clonotype turned up a few times. A read error may account for a junction end that differs from germline. The rearrangement links TRBV7-7 to TRBJ2-1; 14 bases are shared with TRBD2. The CDR3 has 18 amino acids. In germline, CDR1 is SSHAT, CDR2 FNYEAQ (reference sequence). Here the CDR3 DNA reads TGTGCTAGCAGCCACCGGACTAGCGGGAGGAGCTCCTACAATGAGCAGTTCTTC. Translation gives CASSHRTSGRSSYNEQFF.

This clonotype occurred a few times. V usage is TRBV5-1 and J usage is TRBJ1-1; 7 bases match TRBD1. Germline V lookup: CDR1 SGHRS, CDR2 YFSETQ. J lost 2 bases, V lost 2 bases, and 6 bases had no gene match. The CDR3 length is 15 residues. CDR3 in DNA: TGCGCCAGCAGCTTTACCGGGACAGCAAACACTGAAGCTTTCTTT. Amino acid sequence: CASSFTGTANTEAFF.

This clonotype was counted a few times. The chain uses TRBV7-2 and TRBJ2-5, with unresolved D. This CDR3 spans 13 amino acids. Germline loops: CDR1 SGHTA, CDR2 FQGNSA. Trimming stripped 4 bases from V and 5 bases from J, with 11 bases between. This chain's CDR3 is CASSSRMLETQYF. In DNA form, the CDR3 reads TGTGCCAGCAGCTCCCGGATGCTCGAGACCCAGTACTTC.

In this sample, this clonotype turned up a few times. This sequence joins TRBV7-9 and TRBJ2-7, with 10 bases lining up with TRBD2. From germline, CDR1 is SEHNR and CDR2 FQNEAQ (reference sequence). The V gene end was trimmed by 3 bases and the J gene end by 1 base; junction bases not matched to a gene: 3. This CDR3 contains 15 residues. The CDR3, as DNA: TGTGCCAGCAGCTTCCTAGCGGGAGCGTCCTACGAGCAGTACTTC. The encoded protein is CASSFLAGASYEQYF.

This rearrangement joins TRBV7-9 to TRBJ1-1; TRBD1 is a possible D gene (5 bases). There are 12 residues in the CDR3. Trimming pared 5 bases from V and 8 bases from J, leaving 12 bases between. Germline V gives CDR1 SEHNR, CDR2 FQNEAQ (reference sequence). The CDR3 protein is CASSRDLREAFF. CDR3 in DNA: TGTGCCAGCAGCCGGGACCTCAGAGAAGCTTTCTTT.

In this sample, this clonotype turned up a few times. J is TRBJ2-3 and V is TRBV7-9, with TRBD2 identical over 11 bases. The CDR3 totals 19 residues. V shed 5 bases and J 2 bases; nucleotides not matched to a gene: 15. CDR1 and CDR2 from the germline V gene are SEHNR and FQNEAQ (reference sequence). CDR3 amino acids: CASSPFRLAGSLLTDTQYF. CDR3 DNA sequence: TGTGCCAGCAGCCCCTTCCGACTAGCGGGGAGCTTACTCACAGATACGCAGTATTTT.

The chain recombines TRBV29-1 with TRBJ2-7; D remains ambiguous. V shed 0 bases and J shed 3 bases, with 9 bases lying between them. CDR3 length: 13 amino acids. Germline V lookup: CDR1 SQVTM, CDR2 ANQGSEA. The CDR3 DNA sequence: TGCAGCGTTGAAGACGTGACGGTCTACGAGCAGTACTTC. Translation: CSVEDVTVYEQYF.

J is TRBJ1-5 and V is TRBV24-1; the D gene is possibly TRBD1 (5 bases). This CDR3 has 13 residues. Trimming cost V 9 bases and J 7 bases, with 15 bases left between them. From germline, CDR1 is KGHDR and CDR2 SFDVKD. For the CDR3, the DNA is TGTGCCACCGGAGGGACCCCATCCCAGCCCCAGCATTTT. Its translation is CATGGTPSQPQHF.

This rearrangement joins TRBV12-3 or TRBV12-4 to TRBJ2-7, with D tentatively TRBD1 (5 bases). The CDR3 totals 13 residues. V dropped 5 bases and J dropped 4 bases, with 12 bases sitting between them. In DNA, the CDR3 is TGTGCCAGCAGTCCGACAGAATCATACGAGCAGTACTTC. This encodes CASSPTESYEQYF.

This rearrangement joins TRBV27 to TRBJ2-3, with 7 nucleotides matching TRBD1. This CDR3 comprises 17 residues. The V segment lost 0 bases and the J segment 0 bases; nucleotides outside the gene matches: 6. CDR1 MNHEY and CDR2 SMNVEV come from the germline V gene (reference sequence). The CDR3 protein is CASSLSWDSASTDTQYF. The CDR3 DNA reads as TGTGCCAGCAGTTTATCGTGGGACAGTGCGAGCACAGATACGCAGTATTTT.

This clonotype occurred a few times. The rearrangement links TRBV7-3 to TRBJ2-5; D is unresolved. Per germline, CDR1 SGHTA and CDR2 FQGTGA. Trimming cost V 5 bases and J 5 bases, with 24 bases left between them. This CDR3 spans 17 amino acids. In nucleotides, the CDR3 is TGTGCCAGCAGCACCCCCCTCCATGGACGGTTCAGGGAGACCCAGTACTTC. This codes for CASSTPLHGRFRETQYF.

This clonotype has only a few counts. This chain connects TRBV21-1 to TRBJ2-3; the D call of TRBD1 is as the table states it, not checked on the DNA. TRBV21-1 counts as a pseudogene. The CDR3 covers 16 residues. This chain's CDR3 is CASSAPTPPSTDTQYF. The DNA of the CDR3 is TGTGCCAGCAGCGCCCCTACACCCCCAAGCACAGATACGCAGTATTTT.

The gene calls are TRBV5-1 and TRBJ1-1; 7 nucleotides match TRBD1. Germline V gives CDR1 SGHRS, CDR2 YFSETQ. V trimming: 0 bases; J trimming: 4 bases; junction bases outside the gene matches: 12. This CDR3 region has 17 residues. The CDR3 DNA sequence: TGCGCCAGCAGCTTGGGGCAGACAGGGCGGGCTGTCACTGAAGCTTTCTTT. It encodes CASSLGQTGRAVTEAFF.

This clonotype showed up many times. This chain uses TRBV4-3 with TRBJ2-1, with 10 bases aligning to TRBD2. From germline, CDR1 is LGHNA and CDR2 YSLEER. This CDR3 has 16 amino acids. Trimming at V came to 0 bases and at J to 8 bases, leaving 7 bases not matched to a gene. The CDR3 sequence: CASSQDPLAGADEQFF. The CDR3 coding sequence is TGCGCCAGCAGCCAAGATCCCCTAGCGGGAGCTGATGAGCAGTTCTTC.

This clonotype came up a few times. CDR3 bases: TGTGCCAGCAGCGTAGCCATGACGGACCCCCATGGCTACACCTTC. Encoded protein: CASSVAMTDPHGYTF. The chain couples TRBV9 to TRBJ1-2, with D uncertain. Germline-derived CDR1 and CDR2 are SGDLS and YYNGEE. V was shortened by 0 bases and J by 6 bases, with 15 bases between the two germline ends. The CDR3 spans 15 residues.

This clonotype showed up just a few times. The chain combines TRBV27 with TRBJ2-1, with 9 nucleotides matching TRBD2. CDR1 is MNHEY, CDR2 SMNVEV, per germline (reference sequence). The CDR3 covers 15 residues. J was trimmed by 7 bases and V by 10 bases; bases with no gene match: 14. This chain's CDR3 is CATGMVGLAFNEQFF. The CDR3 DNA reads TGTGCCACAGGGATGGTGGGACTAGCTTTTAATGAGCAGTTCTTC.

In this sample, this clonotype turned up once. The chain combines TRBV9 with TRBJ1-1; D not certain. V lost 4 bases and J 3 bases, leaving 10 bases between the germline ends. The CDR3 is made up of 13 amino acids. CDR1 SGDLS and CDR2 YYNGEE come from the germline V gene. CDR3 bases: TGTGCCAGCAGCCCACGTCCAGACACTGAAGCTTTCTTT. Its translation is CASSPRPDTEAFF.

This clonotype has just a few counts. The chain combines TRBV12-5 with TRBJ2-5, with TRBD1 identical over 10 bases. The germline V gene has CDR1 LGHNT and CDR2 FRNRAP. The CDR3 has 14 residues. Trimming took 7 bases from V and 5 from J; bases not matched to a gene: 7. CDR3 residues: CASAGTGAAETQYF. For the CDR3, the DNA is TGTGCTAGTGCCGGGACAGGGGCTGCTGAGACCCAGTACTTC.

This clonotype has just a few counts. The chain couples TRBV12-3 or TRBV12-4 to TRBJ2-5; 8 bases agree with TRBD2. The J segment lost 5 bases and the V segment lost 0 bases, leaving 5 bases of the junction unmatched. The CDR3 covers 15 residues. In DNA, the CDR3 is TGTGCCAGCAGTTTAGCAGCGGGGGTAAAGGAGACCCAGTACTTC. Translating it yields CASSLAAGVKETQYF.

In this sample, this clonotype turned up a few times. The chain carries TRBV2 and TRBJ1-5, with 7 bases lining up with TRBD1. The CDR3 contains 14 residues. Germline CDR1 SNHLY, CDR2 FYNNEI. Trimming removed 4 bases from V and 8 bases from J; junction bases left unmatched: 8. This CDR3 reads CASSANRGVEPQHF. The DNA of the CDR3 is TGTGCCAGCAGTGCAAACAGGGGAGTGGAGCCCCAGCATTTT.

This clonotype has just a few counts. The chain combines TRBV20-1 with TRBJ2-3; the D call may be TRBD1 or TRBD2 (5 bases each). Germline CDR1 reads DFQATT; CDR2 reads SNEGSKA (reference sequence). The CDR3 runs 14 residues. V lost 6 bases and J 5 bases, leaving 18 bases between the germline ends. The CDR3 loop is CSAPSGGIGDTQYF. The CDR3 coding sequence is TGCAGTGCACCCAGTGGGGGAATCGGAGATACGCAGTATTTT.